One sample yielded the 30 T cell receptor beta chains listed below, sequenced in a study of T cells in Graves' hyperthyroidism and ophthalmopathy (dated by TCRdb to the late 2010s). The library was made by multiplex PCR. TCRdb records Illumina HiSeq 2000 as the sequencer. The TCR beta CDR3 regions were amplified from the RNA transcripts. The first round of RT-PCR for the TCR CDR3 was performed with the HTBI primer set and the Qiagen OneStep RT-PCR kit. TCRdb reprocessed the public reads (quality trimming at Q25 with fastp, clone calling with MiXCR) and kept in-frame beta chains. Rows matching on CDR3 protein sequence are summarized as one entry with the most common DNA and genes. This sample has around 800,000 distinct CDR3 sequences in its table, and 38% of those were observed once. 8.9% of the sample is in the top ten clones. Sequencing input: blood. The receptors were sampled from a man between 18 and 35 years old with Graves' hyperthyroidism.

This chain connects TRBV20-1 to TRBJ2-2; 7 bases align to TRBD2. This CDR3 region has 15 residues. The J segment lost 0 bases and the V segment lost 5 bases, leaving 6 bases of the junction unmatched. CDR1 and CDR2 from the germline V gene are DFQATT and SNEGSKA (reference sequence). CDR3 sequence reads: CSALPGTTNTGELFF. CDR3 in DNA: TGCAGTGCTCTACCCGGGACTACGAACACCGGGGAGCTGTTTTTT.

This chain joins TRBV7-2 and TRBJ2-7; D may be TRBD2 (6 bases). This CDR3 region has 14 residues. Looked up from germline, CDR1 is SGHTA and CDR2 is FQGNSA. Trimming stripped 3 bases from V and 3 bases from J, with 12 bases between. In DNA form, the CDR3 reads TGTGCCAGCAGCTTGGGGGGACGGGTCTACGAGCAGTACTTC. Translation gives CASSLGGRVYEQYF.

There are many counts of this clonotype. CDR3 coding DNA: TGTGCCAGCAACGCTTTACAGGGAGACGAGCAGTACTTC. The encoded protein is CASNALQGDEQYF. The gene calls are TRBV7-2 and TRBJ2-7; D is perhaps TRBD1 (6 bases). CDR3 length: 13 residues. V was trimmed by 7 bases and J by 5 bases, leaving 15 bases between them. CDR1 and CDR2 (germline): SGHTA, FQGNSA.

There are a few counts of this clonotype. V is TRBV29-1 and J is TRBJ2-2; a weak D match, TRBD2 (5 bases). This CDR3 region has 16 residues. Germline CDR1 SQVTM, CDR2 ANQGSEA. V was clipped by 6 bases and J by 0 bases, with 17 bases between them. The CDR3 region has the DNA TGCAGCGTCAGGTCGGGTCCGGGAACGAACACCGGGGAGCTGTTTTTT. Amino acids: CSVRSGPGTNTGELFF.

This clonotype was seen ten or more times. The chain uses TRBV10-3 and TRBJ2-7; perhaps TRBD1 as D (6 bases). CDR3 length: 13 residues. Trimming removed 11 bases from V and 4 bases from J, with 18 bases in between. CDR1 and CDR2 (germline): ENHRY, SYGVKD. The CDR3 DNA reads TGTGCCGTAACAGGGTCCCCCGAATACGAGCAGTACTTC. Translation gives CAVTGSPEYEQYF.

The V call is TRBV7-2, the J call TRBJ2-2; tentative D call: TRBD1 (5 bases). Trimming removed 5 bases from V and 0 bases from J, with 10 bases in between. The CDR3 extends over 15 amino acids. Germline loops: CDR1 SGHTA, CDR2 FQGNSA. CDR3 sequence (DNA): TGTGCCAGCAGCCCATGGACATCGAACACCGGGGAGCTGTTTTTT. Residues: CASSPWTSNTGELFF.

The V gene is TRBV25-1, the J gene TRBJ2-5; D may be TRBD2 (6 bases). The CDR3 consists of 15 residues. Per germline, CDR1 MGHDK and CDR2 SYGVNS. The ends were cut back, 8 bases at V and 0 bases at J, with 16 bases in the middle. Written as DNA, the CDR3 is TGTGCCAGCTCACGGGACTCCCTGTACCAAGAGACCCAGTACTTC. Translated, it gives CASSRDSLYQETQYF.

The chain recombines TRBV4-1 with TRBJ2-7, with 13 bases lining up with TRBD2. The CDR3 sequence is 16 residues long. CDR1 is MGHRA and CDR2 is YSYEKL in the germline V gene. The V segment lost 5 bases and the J segment 2 bases; nucleotides outside the gene matches: 6. CDR3 protein: CASSKYGTSGAYEQYF. CDR3 nucleotide sequence: TGCGCCAGCAGCAAATACGGGACTAGCGGGGCCTACGAGCAGTACTTC.

This clonotype was detected a few times. The chain has TRBV5-1 and TRBJ1-4, with unresolved D. Between the trimmed V and J ends, which lost 0 bases and 4 bases, there was a span of 7 bases. The CDR3 extends over 14 amino acids. The V gene's germline CDR1 is SGHRS and CDR2 YFSETQ. CDR3 region: CASSLASSNEKLFF. The CDR3 bases are TGCGCCAGCAGCTTGGCCAGTAGTAATGAAAAACTGTTTTTT.

V and J are TRBV20-1 and TRBJ1-5; 8 nucleotides agree with TRBD1. The CDR3 sequence is 14 residues long. V trimming: 6 bases; J trimming: 6 bases; junction bases outside the gene matches: 10. Germline V gives CDR1 DFQATT, CDR2 SNEGSKA (reference sequence). CDR3 bases: TGCAGTGCAACCCCAACAGGGGGTGGTCAGCCCCAGCATTTT. It is translated as CSATPTGGGQPQHF.

The chain links TRBV11-3 to TRBJ1-2, with TRBD1 as a possible D gene (6 bases). V lost 5 bases, J lost 3 bases, and 16 bases lay in between. This CDR3 has 15 residues. Germline-derived CDR1 and CDR2 are SGHNT and YENEEA. CDR3 in DNA: TGTGCCAGCAGCCTATACAGGGTCGGTGACTATGGCTACACCTTC. Its translation is CASSLYRVGDYGYTF.

In this sample, this clonotype turned up many times. This chain joins TRBV2 and TRBJ2-5; D is undetermined. Per germline, CDR1 SNHLY and CDR2 FYNNEI. Trimming removed 0 bases at V and 6 bases at J, with 14 bases between. The CDR3 has 15 residues. The CDR3 region has the DNA TGTGCCAGCAGTGAAGCGCGTGGCTCCCCCCAGACCCAGTACTTC. Protein: CASSEARGSPQTQYF.

This clonotype showed up just a few times. The V and J genes are TRBV14 and TRBJ2-7, with 10 bases lining up with TRBD1. The V gene end was trimmed by 0 bases and the J gene end by 3 bases; junction bases not matched to a gene: 5. The CDR3 contains 16 residues. Germline CDR1 and CDR2: SGHDN and FVKESK. The CDR3, as DNA: TGTGCCAGCAGCCAAGATCTGGGGACAGGGGACTACGAGCAGTACTTC. The encoded protein is CASSQDLGTGDYEQYF.

Details on this clonotype: Possible read error: a much larger clone is one base away. This chain links TRBV9 with TRBJ1-2; no clear D. Germline CDR1 SGDLS, CDR2 YYNGEE. This CDR3 contains 14 residues. The CDR3, as DNA: TGTACCAGCAGCGTAGATCAGGTCTCCTATGGCTACACCTTC. Amino acid sequence: CTSSVDQVSYGYTF.

Concerning this clonotype itself: This may be a read error, as it is one base from a much larger clone. This is likely a read error, given that the CDR3 carries no conserved phenylalanine or tryptophan at its end. The J gene is TRBJ1-1, the V gene TRBV20-1, with TRBD1 as a possible D gene (5 bases). V dropped 5 bases and J dropped 3 bases, with 10 bases sitting between them. There are 12 residues in the CDR3. CDR1 DFQATT and CDR2 SNEGSKA come from the germline V gene (reference sequence). This chain's CDR3 is CSAQGLDTEAFL. CDR3 DNA sequence: TGCAGTGCTCAGGGTCTGGACACTGAAGCTTTCCTT.

The gene calls are TRBV7-3 and TRBJ1-5; D may be TRBD1 (6 bases). CDR3 length: 18 amino acids. V lost 1 base to trimming and J lost 3 bases, with 19 bases between them. CDR1 is SGHTA and CDR2 is FQGTGA in the germline V gene. The CDR3 DNA sequence: TGTGCCAGCAGCTTAATGAATGATCTGAGACAGGACAATCAGCCCCAGCATTTT. It yields the protein CASSLMNDLRQDNQPQHF. Using reference TRBV7-3 and TRBJ1-5 for the parts outside the CDR3, the full variable domain is GAGVSQTPSNKVTEKGKYVELRCDPISGHTALYWYRQSLGQGPEFLIYFQGTGAADDSGLPNDRFFAVRPEGSVSTLKIQRTERGDSAVYLCASSLMNDLRQDNQPQHFGDGTRLSIL.

The chain joins TRBV13 to TRBJ1-4; no definite D call. Germline CDR1 and CDR2: PRHDT and FYEKMQ (reference sequence). The CDR3 spans 15 residues. Trimming removed 6 bases from V and 1 base from J, with 12 bases in between. The DNA of the CDR3 is TGTGCCAGCAGAACCTCGTCGGGAACTAATGAAAAACTGTTTTTT. It is translated as CASRTSSGTNEKLFF.

About this clonotype itself: A much larger clone is a single base away; this may be a read error. The chain links TRBV7-9 to TRBJ2-7; D is possibly TRBD1 or TRBD2 (5 bases each). V was cut by 3 bases and J by 2 bases, with 14 bases left in between. The V gene's germline CDR1 is SEHNR and CDR2 FQNEAQ (reference sequence). The CDR3 runs 15 residues. The CDR3 sequence: CASSLGPGQPYEQYF. The CDR3 nucleotides are TGTGCCAGCAGCTTGGGTCCGGGGCAACCCTACGAGCAGTACTTC. The complete variable domain, with remaining parts taken from reference TRBV7-9 and TRBJ2-7, reads DTGVSQNPRHKITKRGQNVTFRCDPISEHNRLYWYRQTLGQGPEFLTYFQNEAQLEKSRLLSDRFSAERPKGSFSTLEIQRTEQGDSAMYLCASSLGPGQPYEQYFGPGTRLTVT.

This chain links TRBV5-6 with TRBJ1-5; 7 positions match TRBD1. Germline V gene lookup returns CDR1 SGHDT and CDR2 YYEEEE. The V and J ends lost 4 bases and 2 bases, in that order; junction bases with no gene match: 6. This CDR3 has 15 residues. CDR3 DNA sequence: TGTGCCAGCAGCACCTTAGACAGGGGCAATCAGCCCCAGCATTTT. Its protein product is CASSTLDRGNQPQHF.

At least ten counts were recorded for this clonotype. This rearrangement joins TRBV2 to TRBJ2-2; 7 nucleotides match TRBD1. This CDR3 contains 14 residues. Germline-derived CDR1 and CDR2 are SNHLY and FYNNEI. J was trimmed by 3 bases and V by 3 bases; bases with no gene match: 1. CDR3 nucleotides: TGTGCCAGCAGTGAGACAGGGTACACCGGGGAGCTGTTTTTT. Amino acid sequence: CASSETGYTGELFF.

In the case of this clonotype: This clone may be a read error of a much larger clone one base away. The V gene is TRBV7-8, the J gene TRBJ2-5; 11 bases fit TRBD2. From germline, CDR1 is SGHVS and CDR2 FQNEAQ. The CDR3 contains 16 residues. The J segment lost 4 bases and the V segment lost 5 bases, leaving 9 bases of the junction unmatched. The CDR3, as DNA: TGTGCCAGCAGCATTATAGCGGGAGGGCCGAGAGAGACCCAGTACTTC. As protein: CASSIIAGGPRETQYF. Full variable domain (missing parts from reference TRBV7-8 and TRBJ2-5): GAGVSQSPRYKVAKRGQDVALRCDPISGHVSLFWYQQALGQGPEFLTYFQNEAQLDKSGLPSDRFFAERPEGSVSTLKIQRTQQEDSAVYLCASSIIAGGPRETQYFGPGTRLLVL.

The chain is built from TRBV12-3 or TRBV12-4 and TRBJ2-7; D remains ambiguous. The CDR3 extends over 12 amino acids. With 3 bases removed from V and 10 bases from J, the gap between germline ends came to 13 bases. The CDR3 region is CASSFYNLSQYF. The CDR3, as DNA: TGTGCCAGCAGTTTCTATAACCTCTCTCAGTACTTC.

Only one count was recorded for this clonotype. The rearrangement joins TRBV10-3 to TRBJ1-2, with D unclear. V was trimmed by 2 bases and J by 0 bases, leaving 7 bases between them. Germline V CDR1 and CDR2: ENHRY, SYGVKD. This CDR3 has 14 amino acids. CDR3 loop: CAISEATSNYGYTF. CDR3 sequence (DNA): TGTGCCATCAGTGAGGCAACCTCTAACTATGGCTACACCTTC.

This rearrangement joins TRBV7-2 to TRBJ1-1; D perhaps matches TRBD1 (5 bases). CDR3 length: 14 residues. Per the germline V gene, CDR1 is SGHTA and CDR2 is FQGNSA. The germline V and J ends were trimmed by 4 bases and 4 bases, with 13 bases remaining between them. Here the CDR3 DNA reads TGTGCCAGCAGCTACAGGTCCCAGGGCACTGAAGCTTTCTTT. Its protein product is CASSYRSQGTEAFF.

Ten or more counts support this clonotype. V gene TRBV25-1 combines with J gene TRBJ1-2, with no clear D. Germline assignment: CDR1 MGHDK and CDR2 SYGVNS. The CDR3 has 15 residues. The V and J ends lost 3 bases and 2 bases respectively, with 13 bases between them. The CDR3 reads CASSDEGWENYGYTF. CDR3 coding DNA: TGTGCCAGCAGTGATGAAGGGTGGGAAAACTATGGCTACACCTTC.

This chain joins TRBV12-3 or TRBV12-4 and TRBJ2-7; no clear D. The ends were cut back, 1 base at V and 8 bases at J, with 18 bases in the middle. The CDR3 totals 15 residues. This chain's CDR3 is CASSLVTGPLVKQYF. The CDR3 DNA sequence: TGTGCCAGCAGTTTAGTTACCGGGCCTCTTGTTAAGCAGTACTTC.

Ten or more counts support this clonotype. This chain connects TRBV29-1 to TRBJ2-7; TRBD1 matches at 8 bases. The CDR3 spans 13 residues. CDR1 is SQVTM, CDR2 ANQGSEA, per germline. V shed 5 bases and J 6 bases; nucleotides not matched to a gene: 9. The CDR3, as DNA: TGCAGCGTTCCGGGACAGGATGGTCTCGAGCAGTACTTC. Its protein product is CSVPGQDGLEQYF.

This clonotype was seen a few times. The chain links TRBV14 to TRBJ1-4; 7 nucleotides match TRBD1. This CDR3 is built from 14 residues. Trimming cost V 6 bases and J 7 bases; bases outside gene matches: 8. From germline, CDR1 is SGHDN and CDR2 FVKESK. The CDR3 region is CASRPQGESEKLFF. The CDR3 bases are TGTGCCAGCAGACCCCAGGGGGAGAGTGAAAAACTGTTTTTT.

This clonotype occurred a few times. V usage is TRBV6-5 and J usage is TRBJ1-1; no clear D. V was pared by 3 bases and J by 3 bases, with 8 bases between. The germline V gene encodes CDR1 MNHEY and CDR2 SVGAGI. The CDR3 loop spans 13 amino acids. CDR3 in amino acids: CASSYVPDTEAFF. Here the CDR3 DNA reads TGTGCCAGCAGTTATGTTCCGGACACTGAAGCTTTCTTT.

The genes are TRBV5-4 and TRBJ2-7; the D is unclear. The CDR3 extends over 11 amino acids. Between the trimmed V and J ends, which lost 4 bases and 6 bases, there was a span of 8 bases. Germline V gene sequence: CDR1 SGHNT, CDR2 YYREEE (reference sequence). CDR3 nucleotides: TGTGCCAGCAGCATTTCCCTCGAGCAGTACTTC. Translation: CASSISLEQYF.